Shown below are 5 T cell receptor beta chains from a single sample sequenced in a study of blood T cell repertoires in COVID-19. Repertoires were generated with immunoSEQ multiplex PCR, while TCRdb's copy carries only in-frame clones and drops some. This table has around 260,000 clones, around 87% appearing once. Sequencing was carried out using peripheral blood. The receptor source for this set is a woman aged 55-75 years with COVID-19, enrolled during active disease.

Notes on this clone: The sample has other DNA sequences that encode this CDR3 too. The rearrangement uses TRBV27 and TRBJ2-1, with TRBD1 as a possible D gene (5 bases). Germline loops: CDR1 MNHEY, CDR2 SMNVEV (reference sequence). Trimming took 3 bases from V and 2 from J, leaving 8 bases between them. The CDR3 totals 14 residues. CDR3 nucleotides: TGTGCCAGCAGTTTGGGGCTAGCCTACAATGAGCAGTTCTTC. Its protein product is CASSLGLAYNEQFF.

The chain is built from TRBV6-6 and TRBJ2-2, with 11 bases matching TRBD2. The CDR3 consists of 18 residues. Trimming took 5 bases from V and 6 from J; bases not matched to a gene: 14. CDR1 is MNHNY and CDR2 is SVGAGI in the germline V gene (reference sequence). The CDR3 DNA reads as TGTGCCAGCAGTCCCCTGGCTAGCGGGAGGCTGCTCGCCGGGGAGCTGTTTTTT. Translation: CASSPLASGRLLAGELFF.

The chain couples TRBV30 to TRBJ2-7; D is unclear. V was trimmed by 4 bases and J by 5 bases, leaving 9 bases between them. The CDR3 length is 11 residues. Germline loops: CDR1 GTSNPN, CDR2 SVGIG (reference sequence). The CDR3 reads CAWTPGHEQYF. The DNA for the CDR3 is TGTGCCTGGACCCCTGGGCACGAGCAGTACTTC.

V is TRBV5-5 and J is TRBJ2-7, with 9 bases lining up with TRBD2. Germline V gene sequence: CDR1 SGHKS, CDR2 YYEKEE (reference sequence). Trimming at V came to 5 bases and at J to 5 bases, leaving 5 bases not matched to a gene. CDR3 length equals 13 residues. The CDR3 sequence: CASRGLAVHEQYF. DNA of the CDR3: TGTGCCAGCAGGGGACTAGCTGTCCACGAGCAGTACTTC.

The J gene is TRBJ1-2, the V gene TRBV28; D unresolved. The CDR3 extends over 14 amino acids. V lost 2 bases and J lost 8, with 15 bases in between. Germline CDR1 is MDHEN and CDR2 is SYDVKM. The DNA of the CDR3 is TGTGCCAGCAGTTTAGACCTACAGTTCCAAGGCTACACCTTC. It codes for CASSLDLQFQGYTF.